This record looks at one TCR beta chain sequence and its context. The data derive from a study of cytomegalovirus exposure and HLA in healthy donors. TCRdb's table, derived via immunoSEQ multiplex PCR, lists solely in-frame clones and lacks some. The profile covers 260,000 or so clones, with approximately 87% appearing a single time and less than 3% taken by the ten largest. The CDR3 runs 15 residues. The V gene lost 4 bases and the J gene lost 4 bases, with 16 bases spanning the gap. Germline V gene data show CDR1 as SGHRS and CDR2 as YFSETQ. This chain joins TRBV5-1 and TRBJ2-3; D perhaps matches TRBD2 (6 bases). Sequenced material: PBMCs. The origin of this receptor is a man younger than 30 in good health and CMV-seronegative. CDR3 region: CASSAWGDSSDTQYF. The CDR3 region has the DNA TGCGCCAGCAGCGCCTGGGGGGATAGCTCAGATACGCAGTATTTT.